These T cell receptor beta chains were read from a single sample in a study of blood T cell repertoires in COVID-19. Method: immunoSEQ multiplex PCR; TCRdb's copy keeps in-frame clones and lacks some. The sample has under 200,000 clones, about four fifths seen once. The material sequenced was peripheral blood. The receptors were gathered from a woman in her thirties or forties with COVID-19, enrolled during active disease. CDR3s include the opening cysteine and the closing phenylalanine or tryptophan. Clone size is given for some rows only: seen once, a few or many times, or a class if the clone is expanded.

v_call	clone_size	j_call	cdr3_aa
TRBV4-2	NA	TRBJ1-4	CASSQVTGTGYEKLFF
TRBV7-3	NA	TRBJ2-1	CASSLIDSGGPSVQFF
TRBV19	NA	TRBJ2-7	CASTSTRDFSYEQYF
TRBV29-1	NA	TRBJ1-5	CSATTGVNQPQHF
TRBV25-1	NA	TRBJ2-7	CASSARGTSGNEQYF
TRBV12-3/TRBV12-4	NA	TRBJ2-7	CASADSFSYEQYF
TRBV28	once	TRBJ1-2	CASTLGGATGYGYTF
TRBV20-1	NA	TRBJ1-1	CSASRLVNTEAFF
TRBV9	NA	TRBJ2-1	CASSPFRGTDNEQFF
TRBV19	NA	TRBJ1-2	CASSTPTRTWYYGYTF
TRBV24-1	NA	TRBJ2-5	CATSEGGARETQYF
TRBV6-5	NA	TRBJ1-5	CASTSTGGQPQHF
TRBV18	NA	TRBJ2-5	CASQTGGAETQYF
TRBV12-5	NA	TRBJ2-3	CASGLVLRVLTSTDTQYF
TRBV3-1/TRBV3-2	NA	TRBJ1-4	CASSQEAGLNEKLFF
TRBV9	few	TRBJ1-6	CASSVRTGESPLHF
TRBV6-5	NA	TRBJ2-4	CASRETVTKNIQYF
TRBV27	NA	TRBJ1-4	CASRGGAGWGTTNEKLFF
TRBV12-3/TRBV12-4	NA	TRBJ2-7	CASASTVSYEQYF
TRBV7-2	few	TRBJ1-5	CASSFRTGNNQPQHF
TRBV2	NA	TRBJ1-1	CASSERQGTEAFF
TRBV3-1/TRBV3-2	NA	TRBJ2-3	CASSQEGGLAGDSSTDTQYF
TRBV5-1	NA	TRBJ1-4	CASSLPTGGNEKLFF
TRBV30	few	TRBJ1-5	CAWRDGTHNQPQHF
TRBV27	NA	TRBJ2-6	CASSFGGGSGANVLTF
TRBV6-4	NA	TRBJ2-2	CASREQGTGELFF
TRBV19	NA	TRBJ2-1	CASSRGNEQFF
TRBV29-1	once	TRBJ1-1	CSVYRTRNTEAFF
TRBV5-1	NA	TRBJ2-3	CASSLTVTGGTDTQYF
TRBV7-2	NA	TRBJ1-3	CASSPTGIFGNTIYF
TRBV7-9	NA	TRBJ1-2	CASSREGQEGYTF
TRBV9	NA	TRBJ1-2	CASSVAGYYGYTF
TRBV6-1	NA	TRBJ2-3	CASSEAGTGTDTQYF
TRBV19	NA	TRBJ1-2	CASINPGINGYTF
TRBV7-9	NA	TRBJ1-2	CASSWDRFHGYTF
TRBV30	NA	TRBJ1-1	CASAGAEAFF
TRBV27	NA	TRBJ1-5	CASGDFDQPQHF
TRBV9	NA	TRBJ2-3	CASSVFQGVTDTQYF